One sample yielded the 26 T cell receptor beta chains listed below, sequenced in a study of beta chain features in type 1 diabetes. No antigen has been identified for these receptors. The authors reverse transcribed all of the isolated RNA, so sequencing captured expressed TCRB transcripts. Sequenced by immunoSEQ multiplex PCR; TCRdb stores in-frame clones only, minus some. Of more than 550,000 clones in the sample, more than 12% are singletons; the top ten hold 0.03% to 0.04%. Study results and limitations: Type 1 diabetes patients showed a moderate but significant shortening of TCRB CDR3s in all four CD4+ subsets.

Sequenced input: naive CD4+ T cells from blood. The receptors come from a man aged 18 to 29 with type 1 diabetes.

CDR3 DNA sequence: TGTGCCAGCGGAATGAACACTGAAGCTTTCTTT. Translation: CASGMNTEAFF. This rearrangement joins TRBV2 to TRBJ1-1; D unresolved. Germline CDR1 is SNHLY and CDR2 is FYNNEI. Trimming removed 8 bases at V and 0 bases at J, with 4 bases between. This CDR3 is built from 11 residues.

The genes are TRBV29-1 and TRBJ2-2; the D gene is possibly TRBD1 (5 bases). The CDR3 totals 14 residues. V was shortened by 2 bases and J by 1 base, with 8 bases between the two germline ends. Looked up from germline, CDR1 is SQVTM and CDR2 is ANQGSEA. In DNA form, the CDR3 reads TGCAGCGTTGAATGGCAGGGGAACACCGGGGAGCTGTTTTTT. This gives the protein CSVEWQGNTGELFF.

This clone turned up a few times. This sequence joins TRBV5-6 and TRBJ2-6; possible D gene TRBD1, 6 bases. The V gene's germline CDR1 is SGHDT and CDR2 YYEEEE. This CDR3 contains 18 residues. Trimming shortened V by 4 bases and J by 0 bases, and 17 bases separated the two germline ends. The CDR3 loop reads CASSATGSYRSGANVLTF. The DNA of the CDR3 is TGTGCCAGCAGCGCTACAGGGTCTTACCGCTCTGGGGCCAACGTCCTGACTTTC.

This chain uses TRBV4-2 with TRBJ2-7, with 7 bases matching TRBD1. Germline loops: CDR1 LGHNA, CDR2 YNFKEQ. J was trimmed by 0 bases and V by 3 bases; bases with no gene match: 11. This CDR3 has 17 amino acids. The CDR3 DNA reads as TGTGCCAGCAGCCACACAGGGGATCCTAGTAGCTCCTACGAGCAGTACTTC. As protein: CASSHTGDPSSSYEQYF.

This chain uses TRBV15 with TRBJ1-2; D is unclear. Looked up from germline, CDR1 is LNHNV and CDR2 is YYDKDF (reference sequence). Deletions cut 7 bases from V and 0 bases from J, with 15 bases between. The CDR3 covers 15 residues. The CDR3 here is CATTTEGKANYGYTF. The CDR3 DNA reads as TGTGCCACCACTACGGAGGGCAAAGCTAACTATGGCTACACCTTC.

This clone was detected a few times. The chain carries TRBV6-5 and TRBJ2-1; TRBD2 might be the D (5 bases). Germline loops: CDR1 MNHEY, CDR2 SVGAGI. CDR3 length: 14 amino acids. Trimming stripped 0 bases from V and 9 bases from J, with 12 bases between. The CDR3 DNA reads TGTGCCAGCAGTTACTCTCACGGGGTGACTGAGCAGTTCTTC. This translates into CASSYSHGVTEQFF.

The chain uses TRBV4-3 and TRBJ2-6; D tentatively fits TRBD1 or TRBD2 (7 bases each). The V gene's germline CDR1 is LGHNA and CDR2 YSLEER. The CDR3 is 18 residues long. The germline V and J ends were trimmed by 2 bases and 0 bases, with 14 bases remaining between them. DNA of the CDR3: TGCGCCAGCAGCCAAAGACAGGGAGGGGGCTCTGGGGCCAACGTCCTGACTTTC. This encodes CASSQRQGGGSGANVLTF.

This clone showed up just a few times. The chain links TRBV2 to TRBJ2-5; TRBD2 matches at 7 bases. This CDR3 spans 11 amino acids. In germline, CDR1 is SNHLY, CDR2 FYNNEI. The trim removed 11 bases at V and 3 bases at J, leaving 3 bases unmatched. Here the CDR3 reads CAVGGKETQYF. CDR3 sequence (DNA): TGTGCCGTGGGGGGGAAAGAGACCCAGTACTTC.

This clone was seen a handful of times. The CDR3 region is CASSAGGLRSYEQYF. The CDR3 DNA reads as TGTGCCAGCAGCGCAGGGGGCCTCAGGTCCTACGAGCAGTACTTC. The rearrangement links TRBV7-6 to TRBJ2-7; 8 bases are shared with TRBD1. Germline V gene data show CDR1 as SGHVS and CDR2 as FNYEAQ. The CDR3 is 15 amino acids. With V trimmed by 5 bases and J by 1 base, 7 bases remained unmatched.

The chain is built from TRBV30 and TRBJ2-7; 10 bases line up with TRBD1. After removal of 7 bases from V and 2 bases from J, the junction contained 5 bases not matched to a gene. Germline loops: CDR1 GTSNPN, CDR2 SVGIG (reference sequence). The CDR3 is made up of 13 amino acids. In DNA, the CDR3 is TGTGCCTTGATGACAGGGGGCGCCTACGAGCAGTACTTC. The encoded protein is CALMTGGAYEQYF.

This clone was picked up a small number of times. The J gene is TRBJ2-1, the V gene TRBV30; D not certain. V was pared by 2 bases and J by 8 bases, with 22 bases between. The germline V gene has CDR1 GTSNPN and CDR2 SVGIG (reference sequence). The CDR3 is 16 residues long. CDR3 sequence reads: CAWSPQRSSRLDEQFF. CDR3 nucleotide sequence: TGTGCCTGGAGTCCCCAGCGTAGTTCGCGTCTGGATGAGCAGTTCTTC.

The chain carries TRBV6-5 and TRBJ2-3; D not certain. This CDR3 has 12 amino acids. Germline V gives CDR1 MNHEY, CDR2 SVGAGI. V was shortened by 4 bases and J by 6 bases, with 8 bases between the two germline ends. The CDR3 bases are TGTGCCAGCAGTTTTGGGTCGGATACGCAGTATTTT. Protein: CASSFGSDTQYF.

The CDR3 sequence: CASSLTGPYGYTF. The CDR3 nucleotides read TGTGCCAGCAGCTTAACAGGGCCCTATGGCTACACCTTC. The chain links TRBV13 to TRBJ1-2; D is possibly TRBD1 (6 bases). V was cut by 2 bases and J by 4 bases, with 8 bases left in between. The germline V gene has CDR1 PRHDT and CDR2 FYEKMQ (reference sequence). CDR3 length: 13 residues.

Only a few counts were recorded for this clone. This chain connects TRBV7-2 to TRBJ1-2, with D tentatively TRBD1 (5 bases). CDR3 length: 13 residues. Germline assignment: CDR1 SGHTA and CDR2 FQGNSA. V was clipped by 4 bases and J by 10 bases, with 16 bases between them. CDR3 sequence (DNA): TGTGCCAGCAGCTCTCGGGGACCCGGATCCTACACCTTC. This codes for CASSSRGPGSYTF.

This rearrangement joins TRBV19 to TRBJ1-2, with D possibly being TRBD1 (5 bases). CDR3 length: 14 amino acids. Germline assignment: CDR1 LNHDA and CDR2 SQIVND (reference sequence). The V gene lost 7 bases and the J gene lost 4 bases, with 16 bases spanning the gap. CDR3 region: CASTPGGAAYGYTF. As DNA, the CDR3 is TGTGCCAGTACCCCAGGAGGGGCGGCCTATGGCTACACCTTC.

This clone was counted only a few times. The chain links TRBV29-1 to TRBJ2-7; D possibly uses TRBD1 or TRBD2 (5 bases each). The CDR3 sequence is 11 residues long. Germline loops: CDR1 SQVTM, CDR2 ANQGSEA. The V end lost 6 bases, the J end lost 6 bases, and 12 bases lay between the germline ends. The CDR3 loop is CSVRGAGEQYF. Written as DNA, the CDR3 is TGCAGCGTAAGAGGGGCGGGCGAGCAGTACTTC.

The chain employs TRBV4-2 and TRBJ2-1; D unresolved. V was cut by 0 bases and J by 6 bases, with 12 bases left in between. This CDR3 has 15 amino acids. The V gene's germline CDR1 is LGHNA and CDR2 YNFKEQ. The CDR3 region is CASSQDRPLVNEQFF. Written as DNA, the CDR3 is TGTGCCAGCAGCCAAGATCGGCCCCTTGTCAATGAGCAGTTCTTC.

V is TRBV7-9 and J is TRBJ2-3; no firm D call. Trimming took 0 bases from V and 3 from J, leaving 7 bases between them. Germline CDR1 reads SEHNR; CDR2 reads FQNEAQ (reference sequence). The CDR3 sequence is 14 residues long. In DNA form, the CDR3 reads TGTGCCAGCAGCTTAGCTGGGGATACAGATACGCAGTATTTT. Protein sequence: CASSLAGDTDTQYF.

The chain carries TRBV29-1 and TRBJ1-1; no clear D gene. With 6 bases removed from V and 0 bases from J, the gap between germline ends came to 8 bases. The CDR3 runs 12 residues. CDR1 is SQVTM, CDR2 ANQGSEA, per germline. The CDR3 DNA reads TGCAGCGTCTCCCAGGTGAACACTGAAGCTTTCTTT. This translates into CSVSQVNTEAFF.

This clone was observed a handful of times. The CDR3 loop is CASSSGRARTFF. CDR3 in DNA: TGTGCCAGCTCAAGCGGGAGGGCCCGTACCTTCTTC. The chain combines TRBV5-4 with TRBJ2-1; 10 nucleotides match TRBD2. The V gene end was trimmed by 7 bases and the J gene end by 16 bases; junction bases not matched to a gene: 11. The CDR3 has 12 residues. The V gene's germline CDR1 is SGHNT and CDR2 YYREEE (reference sequence).

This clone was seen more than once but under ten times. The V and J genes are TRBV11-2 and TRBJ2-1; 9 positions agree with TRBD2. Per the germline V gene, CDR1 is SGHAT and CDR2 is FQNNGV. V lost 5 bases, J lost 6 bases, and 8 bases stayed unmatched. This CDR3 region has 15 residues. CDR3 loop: CASSPSSSGTNEQFF. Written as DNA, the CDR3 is TGTGCCAGCAGCCCAAGTTCTAGCGGGACCAATGAGCAGTTCTTC.

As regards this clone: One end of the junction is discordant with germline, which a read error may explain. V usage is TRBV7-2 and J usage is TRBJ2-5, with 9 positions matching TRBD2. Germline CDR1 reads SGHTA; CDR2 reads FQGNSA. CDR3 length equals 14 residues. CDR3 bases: TGTGCCAGCAGCGTAGCGGGAGTTCAAGAGACCCAGTACTTC. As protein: CASSVAGVQETQYF.

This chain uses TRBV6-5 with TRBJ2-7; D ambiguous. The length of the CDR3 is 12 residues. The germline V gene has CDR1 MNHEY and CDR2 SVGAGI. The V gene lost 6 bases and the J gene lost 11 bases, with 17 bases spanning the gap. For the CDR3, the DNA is TGTGCCAGCAGATCCTACTCGGGTTCGGAGTACTTC. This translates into CASRSYSGSEYF.

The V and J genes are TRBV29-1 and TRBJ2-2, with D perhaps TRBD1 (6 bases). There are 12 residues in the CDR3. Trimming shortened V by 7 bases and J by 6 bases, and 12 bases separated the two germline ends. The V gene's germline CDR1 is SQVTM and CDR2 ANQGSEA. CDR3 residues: CSAKGGPGELFF. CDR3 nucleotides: TGCAGCGCAAAAGGGGGTCCCGGGGAGCTGTTTTTT.

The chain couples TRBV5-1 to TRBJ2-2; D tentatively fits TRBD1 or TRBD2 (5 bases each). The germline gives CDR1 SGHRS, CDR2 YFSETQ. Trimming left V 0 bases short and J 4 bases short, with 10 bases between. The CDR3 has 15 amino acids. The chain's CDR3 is CASSLDEGSTGELFF. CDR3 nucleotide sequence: TGCGCCAGCAGCTTGGATGAGGGGAGCACCGGGGAGCTGTTTTTT.

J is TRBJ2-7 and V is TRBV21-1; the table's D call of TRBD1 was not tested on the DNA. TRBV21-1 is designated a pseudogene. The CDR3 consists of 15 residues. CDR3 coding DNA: TGTGCCAGCAGCAAAGCGCGACAGGGGTCCTACGAGCAGTACTTC. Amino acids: CASSKARQGSYEQYF.